A single sample gave rise to the 20 T cell receptor beta chains below, sequenced in a study of T cell responses to AZD1222 COVID-19 vaccine. Assay used: immunoSEQ multiplex PCR; TCRdb lists only in-frame clones, some missing. The sample contains under 200,000 clones, around 87% of which appear only once. The sample here was peripheral blood, taken 28 days after the second AZD1222 dose. Receptors were obtained from an adult who received the AZD1222 COVID-19 vaccine.

The gene calls are TRBV19 and TRBJ1-1; a possible D gene is TRBD1 (5 bases). V dropped 5 bases and J dropped 0 bases, with 10 bases sitting between them. The CDR3 runs 14 residues. Germline V gene data show CDR1 as LNHDA and CDR2 as SQIVND (reference sequence). DNA for the CDR3: TGTGCCAGTAGTTCCTTGGGGGTGAACACTGAAGCTTTCTTT. It yields the protein CASSSLGVNTEAFF.

The genes are TRBV5-5 and TRBJ2-1; perhaps TRBD1 as D (6 bases). The germline CDR1 and CDR2 sequences are SGHKS and YYEKEE (reference sequence). V was shortened by 4 bases and J by 0 bases, with 14 bases between the two germline ends. The CDR3 spans 16 residues. The chain's CDR3 is CASSPQGPSSYNEQFF. CDR3 sequence (DNA): TGTGCCAGCAGCCCACAGGGTCCCAGCTCCTACAATGAGCAGTTCTTC.

V gene TRBV10-3 combines with J gene TRBJ1-1; maybe TRBD1 (5 bases). Trimming shortened V by 6 bases and J by 5 bases, and 13 bases separated the two germline ends. The V gene's germline CDR1 is ENHRY and CDR2 SYGVKD. This CDR3 contains 13 residues. CDR3 residues: CAIRQEGPTEAFF. The CDR3 DNA sequence: TGTGCCATCAGACAGGAGGGGCCAACTGAAGCTTTCTTT.

This chain links TRBV9 with TRBJ2-3; D possibly corresponds to TRBD1 (6 bases). The CDR3 sequence is 16 residues long. V dropped 4 bases and J dropped 1 base, with 16 bases sitting between them. CDR1 and CDR2 (germline): SGDLS, YYNGEE. In DNA form, the CDR3 reads TGTGCCAGCAGCCTCTCCACAGGGATCGGCACAGATACGCAGTATTTT. This sequence encodes CASSLSTGIGTDTQYF.

The chain joins TRBV6-4 to TRBJ2-2, with D uncertain. Per germline, CDR1 MRHNA and CDR2 SNTAGT. CDR3 length equals 12 residues. V gave up 2 bases and J gave up 13 bases, with 11 bases separating them. CDR3 DNA sequence: TGTGCCAGCAGTGACGTTACTCGAGCGCTGTTTTTT. This codes for CASSDVTRALFF.

V gene TRBV20-1 combines with J gene TRBJ1-6; D unclear. V lost 3 bases and J lost 0, with 18 bases in between. The germline gives CDR1 DFQATT, CDR2 SNEGSKA (reference sequence). The CDR3 covers 18 residues. The CDR3 loop is CSASFRDPFSSYNSPLHF. DNA of the CDR3: TGCAGTGCTAGTTTCAGAGACCCATTTTCCTCCTATAATTCACCCCTCCACTTT.

V gene TRBV6-5 combines with J gene TRBJ2-2, with D unclear. The germline V gene has CDR1 MNHEY and CDR2 SVGAGI. The CDR3 has 13 residues. V was cut by 2 bases and J by 6 bases, with 7 bases left in between. CDR3 amino acids: CASSYLGAGELFF. The CDR3 DNA sequence: TGTGCCAGCAGTTACCTTGGGGCCGGGGAGCTGTTTTTT.

The chain carries TRBV7-9 and TRBJ1-5, with D uncertain. V lost 5 bases and J 5 bases, leaving 7 bases between the germline ends. In germline, CDR1 is SEHNR, CDR2 FQNEAQ (reference sequence). The CDR3 totals 12 residues. The CDR3 loop is CASSPTDQPQHF. DNA of the CDR3: TGTGCCAGCAGCCCCACTGATCAGCCCCAGCATTTT.

The gene calls are TRBV6-5 and TRBJ2-7; D is possibly TRBD1 or TRBD2 (5 bases each). Germline V gene sequence: CDR1 MNHEY, CDR2 SVGAGI. The germline V and J ends were trimmed by 7 bases and 4 bases, with 20 bases remaining between them. The CDR3 has 15 residues. The CDR3 region has the DNA TGTGCCAGCAATGCCGGGACCCTGACGAGTTACGAGCAGTACTTC. Encoded protein: CASNAGTLTSYEQYF.

This clone was detected once. The chain combines TRBV9 with TRBJ1-1, with no clear D. The CDR3 length is 13 residues. V shed 0 bases and J shed 7 bases, with 10 bases lying between them. Germline V gene sequence: CDR1 SGDLS, CDR2 YYNGEE. The CDR3 loop is CASSVAVGGEAFF. CDR3 sequence (DNA): TGTGCCAGCAGCGTAGCGGTCGGTGGTGAAGCTTTCTTT.

The CDR3 loop is CATSRDLGRWGNTEAFF. The CDR3 bases are TGTGCCACCAGCAGAGATTTGGGACGGTGGGGGAACACTGAAGCTTTCTTT. The V gene is TRBV15, the J gene TRBJ1-1, with TRBD1 as a possible D gene (5 bases). CDR3 length: 17 amino acids. The germline V gene has CDR1 LNHNV and CDR2 YYDKDF (reference sequence). Trimming cost V 0 bases and J 1 base, with 15 bases left between them.

This rearrangement joins TRBV13 to TRBJ2-7, with 9 nucleotides matching TRBD2. The trim removed 6 bases at V and 6 bases at J, leaving 15 bases unmatched. This CDR3 is 16 amino acids long. CDR1 and CDR2 (germline): PRHDT, FYEKMQ (reference sequence). CDR3 in DNA: TGTGCCAGCAGGTCGTGGGGAGCGGGGGGCAAGGGCGAGCAGTACTTC. Protein: CASRSWGAGGKGEQYF.

This clone has a handful of counts. The CDR3 here is CASSLLAGGLKETQYF. The CDR3 DNA sequence: TGTGCCAGCAGCCTTCTAGCGGGGGGCCTCAAAGAGACCCAGTACTTC. The chain recombines TRBV7-7 with TRBJ2-5, with 11 bases fitting TRBD2. The CDR3 has 16 residues. Germline CDR1 is SSHAT and CDR2 is FNYEAQ (reference sequence). Trimming removed 5 bases from V and 3 bases from J; junction bases left unmatched: 8.

The chain couples TRBV19 to TRBJ1-5; 9 positions agree with TRBD1. There are 17 residues in the CDR3. Germline-derived CDR1 and CDR2 are LNHDA and SQIVND (reference sequence). The trim removed 5 bases at V and 4 bases at J, leaving 12 bases unmatched. This CDR3 is CASSPLTGTGPNQPQHF. The CDR3 nucleotides are TGTGCCAGTAGTCCCTTAACCGGGACAGGGCCAAATCAGCCCCAGCATTTT.

This chain connects TRBV7-2 to TRBJ2-1, with D maybe TRBD2 (5 bases). V was trimmed by 5 bases and J by 5 bases, leaving 16 bases between them. This CDR3 region has 15 residues. The germline CDR1 and CDR2 sequences are SGHTA and FQGNSA. The DNA of the CDR3 is TGTGCCAGCAGCCCGCGGGCTACTATCAACAATGAGCAGTTCTTC. Translating gives CASSPRATINNEQFF.

CDR3 region: CASSLAPNRDYEQYF. The CDR3 DNA is TGTGCCAGCAGCTTGGCCCCCAACAGGGACTACGAGCAGTACTTC. The rearrangement uses TRBV5-8 and TRBJ2-7; the D gene is possibly TRBD1 (6 bases). Trimming stripped 0 bases from V and 3 bases from J, with 13 bases between. Germline CDR1 reads SGHTS; CDR2 reads YDEGEE. The CDR3 is made up of 15 amino acids.

The rearrangement uses TRBV27 and TRBJ2-6, with a possible D match to TRBD2 (5 bases). CDR1 is MNHEY and CDR2 is SMNVEV in the germline V gene (reference sequence). The CDR3 consists of 15 residues. Trimming pared 4 bases from V and 2 bases from J, leaving 9 bases between. CDR3 amino acids: CASSSPGAGANVLTF. Written as DNA, the CDR3 is TGTGCCAGCAGTTCCCCCGGGGCTGGGGCCAACGTCCTGACTTTC.

This sequence joins TRBV4-3 and TRBJ1-2; tentatively, D is TRBD1 (5 bases). The CDR3 length is 16 residues. Per germline, CDR1 LGHNA and CDR2 YSLEER. With 0 bases removed from V and 3 bases from J, the gap between germline ends came to 14 bases. CDR3 bases: TGCGCCAGCAGCCAAGACTGGGGGAGAGTAGACTATGGCTACACCTTC. This sequence encodes CASSQDWGRVDYGYTF.

The chain has TRBV19 and TRBJ2-1; possibly TRBD1 or TRBD2 for D (6 bases each). V was shortened by 5 bases and J by 2 bases, with 22 bases between the two germline ends. Looked up from germline, CDR1 is LNHDA and CDR2 is SQIVND (reference sequence). There are 18 residues in the CDR3. CDR3: CASSLGGGTSRPYNEQFF. The DNA of the CDR3 is TGTGCCAGTAGTTTAGGGGGAGGCACCTCTCGGCCCTACAATGAGCAGTTCTTC. Full variable domain (outside the CDR3, taken from reference TRBV19 and TRBJ2-1): DGGITQSPKYLFRKEGQNVTLSCEQNLNHDAMYWYRQDPGQGLRLIYYSQIVNDFQKGDIAEGYSVSREKKESFPLTVTSAQKNPTAFYLCASSLGGGTSRPYNEQFFGPGTRLTVL.

The chain is built from TRBV4-1 and TRBJ2-1; D is unresolved. The CDR3 covers 16 residues. V gave up 0 bases and J gave up 3 bases, with 12 bases separating them. Germline CDR1 is MGHRA and CDR2 is YSYEKL. The DNA of the CDR3 is TGCGCCAGCAGCCAAGAAGTAGTGGGGAACTACAATGAGCAGTTCTTC. It specifies CASSQEVVGNYNEQFF.